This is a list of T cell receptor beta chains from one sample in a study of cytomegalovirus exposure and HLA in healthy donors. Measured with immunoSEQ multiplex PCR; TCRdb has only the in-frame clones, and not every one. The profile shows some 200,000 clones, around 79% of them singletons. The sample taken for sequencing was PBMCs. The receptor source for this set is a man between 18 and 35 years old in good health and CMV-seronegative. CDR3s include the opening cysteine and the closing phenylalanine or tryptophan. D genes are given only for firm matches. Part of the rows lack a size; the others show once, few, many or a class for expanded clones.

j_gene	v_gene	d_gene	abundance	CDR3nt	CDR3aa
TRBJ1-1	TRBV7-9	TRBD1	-	TGTGCCAGCAGCAGATCGACAGGGTTGTACACTGAAGCTTTCTTT	CASSRSTGLYTEAFF
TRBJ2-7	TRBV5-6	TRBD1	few	TGTGCCAGCAGCAGCAGGGGGTTTGCCTACGAGCAGTACTTC	CASSSRGFAYEQYF
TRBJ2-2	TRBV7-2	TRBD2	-	TGTGCCAGCAGCGCCTACCCGTCGGCTAGCGGTTCGAACACCGGGGAGCTGTTTTTT	CASSAYPSASGSNTGELFF
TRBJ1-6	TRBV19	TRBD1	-	TGTGCCAGTAGTCTCCTCCCATCAATACCGGGACAGGATTCACCCCTCCACTTT	CASSLLPSIPGQDSPLHF
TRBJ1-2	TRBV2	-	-	TGTGCCAGCAGTGAGGGTGGGGGGGTGGAATATGGCTACACCTTC	CASSEGGGVEYGYTF
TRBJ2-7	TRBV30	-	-	TGTGCCTGGAGTGTACCAGGGGGGTACGAGCAGTACTTC	CAWSVPGGYEQYF
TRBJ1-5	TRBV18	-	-	TGTGCCAGCGGGAGGGGGGGCGGTCAGCCCCAGCATTTT	CASGRGGGQPQHF
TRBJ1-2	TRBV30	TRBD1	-	TGTGCCTGGAGTTCTGAACAGGGGTGTGGCTACACCTTC	CAWSSEQGCGYTF
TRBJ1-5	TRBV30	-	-	TGTGCCTGGAGTCCCGGGTTTGGCAATCAGCCCCAGCATTTT	CAWSPGFGNQPQHF
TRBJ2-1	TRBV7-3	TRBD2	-	TGTGCCAGCAGCTACGCTAGCGGCAATGAGCAGTTCTTC	CASSYASGNEQFF
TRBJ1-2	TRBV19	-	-	TGTGCCAGTAGTCAAAACAGCTTCAGCTATGGCTACACCTTC	CASSQNSFSYGYTF
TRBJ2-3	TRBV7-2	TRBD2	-	TGTGCCAGCAGCTTAGGTGCTAGCGGGAGGGCCATAGATACGCAGTATTTT	CASSLGASGRAIDTQYF
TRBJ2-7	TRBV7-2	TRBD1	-	TGTGCCAGCAGCCCCCGCGGGACAGGGTTCAAGCAGTACTTC	CASSPRGTGFKQYF
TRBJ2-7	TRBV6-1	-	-	TGTGCCAGCAGTGAATTGGATTGGCGGCTCTTC	CASSELDWRLF
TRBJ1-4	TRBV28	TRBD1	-	TGTGCCAGCAGTTTAGGGACAGGGGTTGAAAAACTGTTTTTT	CASSLGTGVEKLFF
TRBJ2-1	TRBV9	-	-	TGTGCCAGCAGCGAAACAGGTACTGTATACAATGAGCAGTTCTTC	CASSETGTVYNEQFF
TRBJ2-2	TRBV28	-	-	TGTGCCAGCAGTTTGGGCACAGGGTGGACCGGGGAGCTGTTTTTT	CASSLGTGWTGELFF
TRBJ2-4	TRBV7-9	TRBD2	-	TGTGCCAGCAGCCTTCCCTTCCGACTAGCGGGAGTCGGTAACATTCAGTACTTC	CASSLPFRLAGVGNIQYF
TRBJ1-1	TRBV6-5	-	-	TGTGCCACCTTGGGCGGACTGTACACTGAAGCTTTCTTT	CATLGGLYTEAFF
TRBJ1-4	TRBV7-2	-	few	TGTGCCAGCAGCTTAGTGGGTACAGGGTTTGGAGAAAAACTGTTTTTT	CASSLVGTGFGEKLFF
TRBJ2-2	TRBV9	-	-	TGTGCCAGCAGCGTAGACCCCCTTGGCGGCGGCACCGGGGAGCTGTTTTTT	CASSVDPLGGGTGELFF
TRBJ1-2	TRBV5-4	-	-	TGTGCCAGCAGCTTGGAACAGGGTTACGGCTACACCTTC	CASSLEQGYGYTF
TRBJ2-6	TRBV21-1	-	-	TGTGCCAGCACCCTCGACAGGGAGTCGACTGGGGCCAACGTCCTGACTTTC	CASTLDRESTGANVLTF
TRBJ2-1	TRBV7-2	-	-	TGTGCCAGCAGCCCCGACTTCTTCGAGCAGTTCTTC	CASSPDFFEQFF
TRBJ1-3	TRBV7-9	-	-	TGTGCCAGCAATAAGCCCGACAGTAGAAACACCATATATTTT	CASNKPDSRNTIYF
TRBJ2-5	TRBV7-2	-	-	TGTGCCAGCAGCTTAGGGAAACAGGAGACCCAGTACTTC	CASSLGKQETQYF
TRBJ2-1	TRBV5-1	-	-	TGCGCCAGCAGCTTTTTCGCCAGGGGGCGCGGGGGGGCCTTGAGCGAGCAGTTCTTC	CASSFFARGRGGALSEQFF
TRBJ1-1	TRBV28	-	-	TGTGCCAGCAGTGCAGGGGTCACTGAAGCTTTCTTT	CASSAGVTEAFF
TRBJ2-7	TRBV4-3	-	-	TGCGCCAGCAGCCAAGAACGAGGGGGGGCGGGGGAGCAGTACTTC	CASSQERGGAGEQYF
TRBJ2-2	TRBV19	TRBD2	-	TGTGCCAGTACCAGTGCGGGACTAGGGGGCACCGGGGAGCTGTTTTTT	CASTSAGLGGTGELFF
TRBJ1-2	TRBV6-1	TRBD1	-	TGTGCCAGCAGTGCTGGACAGGGGGGAATTTATGGCTACACCTTC	CASSAGQGGIYGYTF
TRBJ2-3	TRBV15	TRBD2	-	TGTGCCACCAGCAGAGACCCAGCGGGGGCTGTTACAGATACGCAGTATTTT	CATSRDPAGAVTDTQYF
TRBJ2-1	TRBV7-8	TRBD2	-	TGTGCCAGCAGCTTATTTTTGCGGGGGACCTCCTACAATGAGCAGTTCTTC	CASSLFLRGTSYNEQFF
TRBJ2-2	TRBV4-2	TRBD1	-	TGTGCCAGCAGCCAAGATTCGGGACAGATGAACACCGGGGAGCTGTTTTTT	CASSQDSGQMNTGELFF
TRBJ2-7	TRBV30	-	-	TGTGCCTGGAGTGAACAGGGCTACGAGCAGTACTTC	CAWSEQGYEQYF
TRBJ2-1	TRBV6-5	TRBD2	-	TGTGCCAGCAGTTACGGGGTAGCGGGGACCAATGAGCAGTTCTTC	CASSYGVAGTNEQFF
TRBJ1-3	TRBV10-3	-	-	TGTGCCATCAGTGAAGGGGCAGGAGTCTCTGGAAACACCATATATTTT	CAISEGAGVSGNTIYF
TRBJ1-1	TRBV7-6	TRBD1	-	TGTGCCAGCAGCTTAGTACAGGGGGGGGACACTGAAGCTTTCTTT	CASSLVQGGDTEAFF
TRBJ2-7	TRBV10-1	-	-	TGCGCCAGCTCAAGGACAGCTCCCCACGAGCAGTACTTC	CASSRTAPHEQYF
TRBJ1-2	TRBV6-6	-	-	TGTGCCAGCAGTCCCCCGGACATCGAACGGGGCTACACCTTC	CASSPPDIERGYTF
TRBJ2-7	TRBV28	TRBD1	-	TGTGCCAGCAGTTTAAGGGACAGGTCCCTGGACGAGCAGTACTTC	CASSLRDRSLDEQYF
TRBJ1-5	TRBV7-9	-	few	TGTGCCAGCACTCAGGGGCCTGGCAATCAGCCCCAGCATTTT	CASTQGPGNQPQHF
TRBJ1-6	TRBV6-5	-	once	TGTGCCAGTGGTGCTACCGGGGGACGGAATTCACCCCTCCACTTT	CASGATGGRNSPLHF
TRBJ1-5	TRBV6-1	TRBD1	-	TGTGCCAGCAGTGATTTGGGACAGGGGCTGCAGCCCCAGCATTTT	CASSDLGQGLQPQHF
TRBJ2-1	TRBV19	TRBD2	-	TGTGCCGCTTCCTCCGGGACTAGCTCCTACAATGAGCAGTTCTTC	CAASSGTSSYNEQFF
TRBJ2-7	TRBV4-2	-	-	TGTGCCAGCAGCCAAGATCCCCGGCGGGACTACGAGCAGTACTTC	CASSQDPRRDYEQYF
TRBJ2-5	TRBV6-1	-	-	TGTGCCAGCAACGAGATGGGCGAGACCCAGTACTTC	CASNEMGETQYF
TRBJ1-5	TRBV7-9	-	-	TGTGCCAGCAGCTTAGACAGGACCAATCAGCCCCAGCATTTT	CASSLDRTNQPQHF
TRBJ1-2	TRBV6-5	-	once	TGTGCCACCGCTGCGGGGGTGGCCTATGGCTACACCTTC	CATAAGVAYGYTF
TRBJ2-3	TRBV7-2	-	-	TGTGCCAGCAAGACCGGGGCGGGGAGCACAGATACGCAGTATTTT	CASKTGAGSTDTQYF
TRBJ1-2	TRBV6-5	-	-	TGTGCCAGCAGACACGGGCTCGGGGATGGCTACACCTTC	CASRHGLGDGYTF
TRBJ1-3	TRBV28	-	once	TGTGCCAGCAGTCTCCTGGGAGGCGGTGGAAACACCATATATTTT	CASSLLGGGGNTIYF
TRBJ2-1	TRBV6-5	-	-	TGTGCCAGCAGCCCGGGGGGCGGTGAGCAGTTCTTC	CASSPGGGEQFF
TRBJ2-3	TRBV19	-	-	TGTGCCAGTAGTTGGTACACCTCTAGCACAGATACGCAGTATTTT	CASSWYTSSTDTQYF
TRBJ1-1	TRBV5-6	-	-	TGTGCCAGCAGCTTCCTCGGGGGATCGAAAACTTTCTTT	CASSFLGGSKTFF
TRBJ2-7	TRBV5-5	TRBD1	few	TGTGCCAGCCTATTCCAGGGGGATTCCTACGAGCAGTACTTC	CASLFQGDSYEQYF
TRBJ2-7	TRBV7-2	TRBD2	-	TGTGCCAGCAGGGGGGGCCTAGCGGGGAACTACGAGCAGTACTTC	CASRGGLAGNYEQYF